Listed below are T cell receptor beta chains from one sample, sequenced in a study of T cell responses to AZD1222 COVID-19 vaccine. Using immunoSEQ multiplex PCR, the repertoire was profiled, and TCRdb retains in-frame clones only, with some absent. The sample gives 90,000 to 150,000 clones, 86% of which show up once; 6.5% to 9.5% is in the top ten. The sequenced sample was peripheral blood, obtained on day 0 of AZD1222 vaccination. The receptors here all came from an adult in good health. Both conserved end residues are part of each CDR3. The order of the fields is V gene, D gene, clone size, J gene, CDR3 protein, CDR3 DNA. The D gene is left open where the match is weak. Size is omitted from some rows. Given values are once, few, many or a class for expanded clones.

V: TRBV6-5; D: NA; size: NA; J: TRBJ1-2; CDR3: CASTSREGYGYTF; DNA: TGTGCCAGCACCTCCAGGGAGGGCTATGGCTACACCTTC
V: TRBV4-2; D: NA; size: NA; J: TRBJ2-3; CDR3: CASSQESDTQYF; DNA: TGTGCCAGCAGCCAAGAGTCAGATACGCAGTATTTT
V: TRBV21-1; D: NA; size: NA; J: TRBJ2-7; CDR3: CASSKGAGESYEQYF; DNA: TGTGCCAGCAGCAAAGGGGCAGGGGAATCCTACGAGCAGTACTTC
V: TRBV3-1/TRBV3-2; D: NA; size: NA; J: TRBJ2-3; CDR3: CASSQTPGSADTQYF; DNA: TGTGCCAGCAGCCAAACACCCGGTTCCGCAGATACGCAGTATTTT
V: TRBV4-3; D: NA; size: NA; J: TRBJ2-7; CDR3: CASSQGRRQGSEQYF; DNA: TGCGCCAGCAGCCAAGGGAGGCGTCAGGGGAGCGAGCAGTACTTC
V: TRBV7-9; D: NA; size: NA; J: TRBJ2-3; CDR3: CASSSQGTDTQYF; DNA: TGTGCCAGCAGCTCTCAGGGGACAGATACGCAGTATTTT
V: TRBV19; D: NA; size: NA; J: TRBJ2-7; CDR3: CASSTTGVYEQYF; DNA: TGTGCCAGTAGTACAACCGGGGTGTACGAGCAGTACTTC
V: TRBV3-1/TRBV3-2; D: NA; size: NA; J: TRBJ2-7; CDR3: CASSQGLTPSHSYEQYF; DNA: TGTGCCAGCAGCCAAGGCCTAACCCCCTCACACTCCTACGAGCAGTACTTC
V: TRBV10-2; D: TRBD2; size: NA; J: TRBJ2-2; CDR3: CASRELGAGGTGELFF; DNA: TGCGCCAGCAGGGAACTAGGGGCGGGGGGAACCGGGGAGCTGTTTTTT
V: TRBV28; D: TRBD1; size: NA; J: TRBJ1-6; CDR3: CASSTTGVSLDSPLHF; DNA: TGTGCCAGCAGTACCACAGGGGTCTCTTTAGATTCACCCCTCCACTTT
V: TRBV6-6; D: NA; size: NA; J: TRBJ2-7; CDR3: CASLAGGSSYEQYF; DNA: TGTGCCAGCCTAGCTGGGGGCAGCTCCTACGAGCAGTACTTC
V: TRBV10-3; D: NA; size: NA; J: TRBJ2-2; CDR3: CAISESGVGTGELFF; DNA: TGTGCCATCAGTGAGTCTGGAGTGGGCACCGGGGAGCTGTTTTTT
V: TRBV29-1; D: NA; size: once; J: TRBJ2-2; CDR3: CSSTTTGTGELFF; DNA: TGCAGCTCCACGACGACGGGGACCGGGGAGCTGTTTTTT
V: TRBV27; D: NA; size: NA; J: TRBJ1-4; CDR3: CASKGLATNEKLFF; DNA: TGTGCCAGCAAAGGGTTGGCAACTAATGAAAAACTGTTTTTT
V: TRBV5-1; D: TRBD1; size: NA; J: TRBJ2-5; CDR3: CASSSRQGQETQYF; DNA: TGCGCCAGCAGCTCGAGACAGGGGCAAGAGACCCAGTACTTC
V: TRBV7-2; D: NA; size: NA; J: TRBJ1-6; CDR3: CASAIKGGYPGDSPLHF; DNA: TGTGCCAGCGCCATCAAAGGCGGATATCCGGGGGACTCACCCCTCCACTTT
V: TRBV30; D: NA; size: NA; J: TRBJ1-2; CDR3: CAWSEGAGYGYTF; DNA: TGTGCCTGGAGCGAAGGGGCTGGCTATGGCTACACCTTC
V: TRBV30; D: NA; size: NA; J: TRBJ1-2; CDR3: CAWSVGRLRGDYGYTF; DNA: TGTGCCTGGAGTGTAGGGCGGCTGAGGGGGGACTATGGCTACACCTTC
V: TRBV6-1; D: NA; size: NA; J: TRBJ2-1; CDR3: CASSDWDEQFF; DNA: TGTGCCAGCAGTGATTGGGATGAGCAGTTCTTC
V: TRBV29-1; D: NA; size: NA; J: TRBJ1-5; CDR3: CSVEAGAGQPQHF; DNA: TGCAGCGTTGAAGCAGGGGCGGGGCAGCCCCAGCATTTT
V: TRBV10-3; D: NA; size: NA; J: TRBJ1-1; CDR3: CAITEQGRPEAFF; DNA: TGTGCCATCACGGAACAGGGTAGACCTGAAGCTTTCTTT
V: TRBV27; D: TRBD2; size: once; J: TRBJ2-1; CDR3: CASSFNTGGEQFF; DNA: TGTGCCAGCAGTTTTAATACGGGGGGTGAGCAGTTCTTC
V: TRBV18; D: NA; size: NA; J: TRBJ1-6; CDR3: CASSPAGDSPLHF; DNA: TGTGCCAGCTCTCCGGCCGGGGATTCACCCCTCCACTTT
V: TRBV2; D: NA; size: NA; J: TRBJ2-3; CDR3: CASSETAVRTDTQYF; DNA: TGTGCCAGCAGTGAAACGGCGGTCCGCACAGATACGCAGTATTTT
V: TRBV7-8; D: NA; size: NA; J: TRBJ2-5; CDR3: CASTGPGRIRFEETQYF; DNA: TGTGCCAGCACCGGCCCGGGGCGCATTCGATTTGAGGAGACCCAGTACTTC
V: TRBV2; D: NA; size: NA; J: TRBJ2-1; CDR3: CASSPSGGSYNEQFF; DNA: TGTGCCAGCAGCCCCTCCGGGGGCTCCTACAATGAGCAGTTCTTC
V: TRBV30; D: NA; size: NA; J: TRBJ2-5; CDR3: CAWSPGGGGETQYF; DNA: TGTGCCTGGAGTCCAGGGGGCGGGGGGGAGACCCAGTACTTC
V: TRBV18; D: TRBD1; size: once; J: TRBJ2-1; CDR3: CASSRTGASYNEQFF; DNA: TGTGCCAGCTCACGCACAGGGGCCTCCTACAATGAGCAGTTCTTC
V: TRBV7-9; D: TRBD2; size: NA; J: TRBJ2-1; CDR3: CASSLGILAGGPIEQFF; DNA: TGTGCCAGCAGCTTAGGGATTCTAGCGGGAGGGCCCATCGAGCAGTTCTTC